A single sample is the source of the 5 T cell receptor beta chains below, sequenced in a study of T cell changes during pregnancy in multiple sclerosis. This table comes from immunoSEQ multiplex PCR, and its TCRdb copy is limited to in-frame clones, with some not included. The sample contains tens of thousands of clones, about 93% of which appear only once. Here the sequenced sample was peripheral blood, taken in the first trimester of pregnancy. The receptors derive from a female donor with multiple sclerosis, enrolled in a pregnancy study.

The chain uses TRBV7-2 and TRBJ2-7, with TRBD1 matching over 9 bases. The CDR3 is made up of 15 amino acids. V was pared by 5 bases and J by 4 bases, with 9 bases of the junction left unmatched. CDR1 SGHTA and CDR2 FQGNSA come from the germline V gene. The DNA for the CDR3 is TGTGCCAGCAGCAGACCCGGGACAGGGAGATACGAGCAGTACTTC. It is translated as CASSRPGTGRYEQYF. Drawing the rest from reference TRBV7-2 and TRBJ2-7, the complete variable domain is GAGVSQSPSNKVTEKGKDVELRCDPISGHTALYWYRQSLGQGLEFLIYFQGNSAPDKSGLPSDRFSAERTGGSVSTLTIQRTQQEDSAVYLCASSRPGTGRYEQYFGPGTRLTVT.

Only a few counts were recorded for this clone. The V call is TRBV7-2, the J call TRBJ1-2, with a tentative D call TRBD1 (5 bases). Germline V gives CDR1 SGHTA, CDR2 FQGNSA. V lost 5 bases, J lost 8 bases, and 15 bases lay in between. CDR3 length equals 13 residues. CDR3 coding DNA: TGTGCCAGCAGCGACCCAGGGCTCCAGGGCTACACCTTC. The encoded protein is CASSDPGLQGYTF.

The chain uses TRBV4-3 and TRBJ2-3, with D possibly matching TRBD2 (7 bases). Deletions cut 4 bases from V and 2 bases from J, with 13 bases between. CDR3 size: 15 residues. Germline-derived CDR1 and CDR2 are LGHNA and YSLEER. The CDR3 protein is CASSLGGGATDTQYF. DNA of the CDR3: TGCGCCAGCAGCCTCGGAGGGGGGGCCACAGATACGCAGTATTTT.

The chain employs TRBV10-2 and TRBJ1-1; 7 bases map to TRBD1. The V segment lost 3 bases and the J segment 5 bases; nucleotides outside the gene matches: 12. Germline values: CDR1 WSHSY, CDR2 SAAADI. This CDR3 is 16 amino acids long. CDR3 loop: CASSDPLDRAWTEAFF. In DNA form, the CDR3 reads TGCGCCAGCAGTGACCCCCTTGACAGGGCTTGGACTGAAGCTTTCTTT.

The chain carries TRBV4-2 and TRBJ2-3, with 7 bases matching TRBD2. The V gene's germline CDR1 is LGHNA and CDR2 YNFKEQ. V trimming: 4 bases; J trimming: 2 bases; junction bases outside the gene matches: 6. The CDR3 has 15 residues. CDR3 residues: CASSPQRGITDTQYF. The CDR3 nucleotides read TGTGCCAGCAGCCCTCAGCGGGGCATCACAGATACGCAGTATTTT.